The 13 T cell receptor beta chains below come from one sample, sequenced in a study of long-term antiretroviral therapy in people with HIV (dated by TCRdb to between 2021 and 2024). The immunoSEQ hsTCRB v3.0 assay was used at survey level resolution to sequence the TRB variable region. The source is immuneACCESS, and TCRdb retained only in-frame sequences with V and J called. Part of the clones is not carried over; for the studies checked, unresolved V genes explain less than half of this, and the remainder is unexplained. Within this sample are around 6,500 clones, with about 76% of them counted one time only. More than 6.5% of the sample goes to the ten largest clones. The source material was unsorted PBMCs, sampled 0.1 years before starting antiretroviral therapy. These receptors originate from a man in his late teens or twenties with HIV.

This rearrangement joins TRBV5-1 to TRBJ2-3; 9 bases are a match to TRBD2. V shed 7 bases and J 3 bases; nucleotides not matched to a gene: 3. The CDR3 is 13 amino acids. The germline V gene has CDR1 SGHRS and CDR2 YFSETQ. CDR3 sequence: CASAAGGTDTQYF. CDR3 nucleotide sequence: TGCGCCAGCGCAGCGGGGGGTACAGATACGCAGTATTTT.

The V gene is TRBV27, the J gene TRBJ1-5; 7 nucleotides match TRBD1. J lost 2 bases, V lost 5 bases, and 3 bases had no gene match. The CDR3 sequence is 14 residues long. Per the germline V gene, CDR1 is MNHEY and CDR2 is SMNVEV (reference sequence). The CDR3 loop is CASSPGQGNQPQHF. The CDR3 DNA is TGTGCCAGCAGTCCTGGACAGGGCAATCAGCCCCAGCATTTT.

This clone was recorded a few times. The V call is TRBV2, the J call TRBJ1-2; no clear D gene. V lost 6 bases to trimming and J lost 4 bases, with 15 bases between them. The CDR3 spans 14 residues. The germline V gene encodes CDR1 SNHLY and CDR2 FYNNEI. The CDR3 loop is CASRPPTGSYGYTF. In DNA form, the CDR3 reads TGTGCCAGCAGACCTCCCACTGGATCCTATGGCTACACCTTC.

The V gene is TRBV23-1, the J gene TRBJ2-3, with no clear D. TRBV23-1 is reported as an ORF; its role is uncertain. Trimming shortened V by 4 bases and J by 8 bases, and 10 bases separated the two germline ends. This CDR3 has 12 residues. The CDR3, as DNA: TGCGCCAGCAGTCCCCCGCGGCGTACGCAGTATTTT. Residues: CASSPPRRTQYF.

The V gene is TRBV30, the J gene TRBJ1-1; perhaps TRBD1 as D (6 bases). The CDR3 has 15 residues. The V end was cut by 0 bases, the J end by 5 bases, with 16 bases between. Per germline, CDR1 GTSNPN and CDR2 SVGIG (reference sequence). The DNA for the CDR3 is TGTGCCTGGAGTGTTTCTCCATCAGGGGAAACTGAAGCTTTCTTT. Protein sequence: CAWSVSPSGETEAFF.

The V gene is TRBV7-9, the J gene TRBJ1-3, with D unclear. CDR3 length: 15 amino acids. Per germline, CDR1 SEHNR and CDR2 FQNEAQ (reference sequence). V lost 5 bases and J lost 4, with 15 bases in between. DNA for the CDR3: TGTGCCAGCAGCCAAACCAAAGAGCCAGGAAACACCATATATTTT. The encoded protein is CASSQTKEPGNTIYF.

CDR3 region: CASSYGQGGNQPQHF. The CDR3 DNA reads as TGTGCCAGCAGTTATGGACAGGGCGGAAATCAGCCCCAGCATTTT. The rearrangement uses TRBV6-6 and TRBJ1-5, with 8 bases matching TRBD1. The trim removed 3 bases at V and 4 bases at J, leaving 5 bases unmatched. The CDR3 totals 15 residues. Germline V CDR1 and CDR2: MNHNY, SVGAGI (reference sequence).

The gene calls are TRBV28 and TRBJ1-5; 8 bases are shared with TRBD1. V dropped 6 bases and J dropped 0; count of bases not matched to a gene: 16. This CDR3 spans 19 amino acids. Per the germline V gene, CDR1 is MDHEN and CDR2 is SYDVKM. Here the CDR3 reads CASRTAGQAIPYSNQPQHF. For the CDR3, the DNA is TGTGCCAGCAGGACCGCGGGACAGGCGATACCTTATAGCAATCAGCCCCAGCATTTT.

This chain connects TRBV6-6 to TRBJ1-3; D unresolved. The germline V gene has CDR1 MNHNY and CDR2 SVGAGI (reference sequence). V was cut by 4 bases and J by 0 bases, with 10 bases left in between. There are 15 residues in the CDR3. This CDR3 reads CASSFAQLSGNTIYF. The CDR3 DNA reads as TGTGCCAGCAGTTTCGCGCAGCTCTCTGGAAACACCATATATTTT.

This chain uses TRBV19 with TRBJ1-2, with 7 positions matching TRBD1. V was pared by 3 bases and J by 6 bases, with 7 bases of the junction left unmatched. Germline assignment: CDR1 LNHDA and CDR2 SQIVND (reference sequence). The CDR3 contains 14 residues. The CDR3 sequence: CASSIRDSEDGYTF. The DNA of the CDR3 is TGTGCCAGTAGTATCCGGGACAGCGAGGATGGCTACACCTTC.

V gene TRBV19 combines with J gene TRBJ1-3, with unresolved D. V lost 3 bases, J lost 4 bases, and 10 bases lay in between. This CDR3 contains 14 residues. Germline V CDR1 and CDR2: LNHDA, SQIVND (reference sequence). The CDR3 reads CASSIGLGGNTIYF. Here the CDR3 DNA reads TGTGCCAGTAGTATTGGTCTCGGAGGAAACACCATATATTTT.

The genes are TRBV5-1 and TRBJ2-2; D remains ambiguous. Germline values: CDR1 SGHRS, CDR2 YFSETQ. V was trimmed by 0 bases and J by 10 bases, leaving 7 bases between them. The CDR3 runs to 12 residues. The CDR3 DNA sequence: TGCGCCAGCAGCTTGGATACAGTGGAGCTGTTTTTT. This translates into CASSLDTVELFF.

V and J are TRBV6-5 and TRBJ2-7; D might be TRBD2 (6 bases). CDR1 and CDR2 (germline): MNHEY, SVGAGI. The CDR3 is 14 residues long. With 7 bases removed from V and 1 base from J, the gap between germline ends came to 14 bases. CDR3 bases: TGTGCCAGCAAAGGAGGGGCGTTATCCTACGAGCAGTACTTC. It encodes CASKGGALSYEQYF.